One sample yielded the 21 T cell receptor beta chains listed below, sequenced in a study of blood T cell repertoires in COVID-19. Measured with immunoSEQ multiplex PCR; TCRdb has only the in-frame clones, and not every one. The repertoire holds 120,000 to 150,000 clones, with 84% as singletons. Material for sequencing was peripheral blood. The receptor source for this set is a human donor in a cohort sampled during active COVID-19.

DNA for the CDR3: TGCGCCAGCAGCTTAGGGGACAGGGGCTACGAGCAGTACTTC. Translating gives CASSLGDRGYEQYF. This chain connects TRBV5-1 to TRBJ2-7; 10 bases align to TRBD1. V lost 2 bases, J lost 3 bases, and 2 bases stayed unmatched. The CDR3 is 14 residues long. Germline V CDR1 and CDR2: SGHRS, YFSETQ.

In this sample, this clone turned up once. The gene calls are TRBV2 and TRBJ1-1, with D perhaps TRBD1 (6 bases). Trimming pared 5 bases from V and 6 bases from J, leaving 16 bases between. The CDR3 loop spans 14 amino acids. Germline assignment: CDR1 SNHLY and CDR2 FYNNEI. CDR3 coding DNA: TGTGCCAGCAGTATGAACGGGGGGCGGGCTGAAGCTTTCTTT. Residues: CASSMNGGRAEAFF.

The chain links TRBV4-1 to TRBJ1-5, with unresolved D. The CDR3 consists of 14 residues. CDR1 and CDR2 from the germline V gene are MGHRA and YSYEKL. V was clipped by 6 bases and J by 9 bases, with 18 bases between them. CDR3 nucleotides: TGCGCCAGCAGTTTCCACCTTCAGGAAGGGCCCCAGCATTTT. Protein sequence: CASSFHLQEGPQHF.

The rearrangement uses TRBV30 and TRBJ1-6; TRBD1 matches 10 bases. CDR3 length: 17 residues. Germline trimming cut 4 bases from V and 6 bases from J; bases unmatched to any gene: 12. The germline V gene has CDR1 GTSNPN and CDR2 SVGIG (reference sequence). CDR3 residues: CAWMGQGTPLVNSPLHF. CDR3 nucleotide sequence: TGTGCCTGGATGGGACAGGGGACGCCCTTAGTTAATTCACCCCTCCACTTT.

This clone was counted once. The rearrangement joins TRBV27 to TRBJ2-7, with D possibly TRBD1 on 5 matching bases. CDR3 length: 14 amino acids. In germline, CDR1 is MNHEY, CDR2 SMNVEV (reference sequence). Trimming took off 2 bases at V and 0 bases at J, with 8 bases between the two ends. The CDR3 is CASSLARDSYEQYF. The DNA for the CDR3 is TGTGCCAGCAGTTTAGCCAGGGACTCCTACGAGCAGTACTTC.

The chain employs TRBV28 and TRBJ2-1; TRBD1 aligns across 9 bases. The CDR3 spans 15 residues. Germline loops: CDR1 MDHEN, CDR2 SYDVKM. The V gene end was trimmed by 7 bases and the J gene end by 7 bases; junction bases not matched to a gene: 11. The CDR3, as DNA: TGTGCCAGCAACCCCGGGACAGGGATTAGTAATGAGCAGTTCTTC. Translated: CASNPGTGISNEQFF.

J is TRBJ1-4 and V is TRBV28, with TRBD1 identical over 12 bases. Germline loops: CDR1 MDHEN, CDR2 SYDVKM. CDR3 length equals 15 residues. V shed 5 bases, J shed 8 bases, and the junction held 6 bases outside the gene matches. This CDR3 reads CASSPTGTGGEKLFF. DNA of the CDR3: TGTGCCAGCAGTCCTACCGGGACAGGGGGCGAAAAACTGTTTTTT.

This clone was detected a few times. The chain couples TRBV4-1 to TRBJ2-2; 7 bases line up with TRBD1. Germline V gene sequence: CDR1 MGHRA, CDR2 YSYEKL. V lost 1 base to trimming and J lost 5 bases; unmatched junction nucleotides: 4. This CDR3 is 15 amino acids long. In nucleotides, the CDR3 is TGCGCCAGCAGCCAAGCCGACAGGGATACCGGGGAGCTGTTTTTT. This sequence encodes CASSQADRDTGELFF.

As concerns this clone: A much more abundant neighbour one base away suggests this may be a read error. Other DNA variants within this sample encode the same CDR3. The gene calls are TRBV7-8 and TRBJ1-6; 7 nucleotides match TRBD1. The V segment lost 6 bases and the J segment 8 bases; nucleotides outside the gene matches: 10. Germline V CDR1 and CDR2: SGHVS, FQNEAQ. The CDR3 spans 15 residues. CDR3 DNA: TGTGCCAGCAGTTTGACAGGGATGCGCGATTCACCCCTCCACTTT. This sequence encodes CASSLTGMRDSPLHF.

The chain employs TRBV3-1 (or the pseudogene TRBV3-2) and TRBJ2-1; D is undetermined. The CDR3 sequence is 14 residues long. With 2 bases removed from V and 6 bases from J, the gap between germline ends came to 11 bases. Germline assignment: CDR1 LGHDT and CDR2 YNNKEL (reference sequence). The CDR3 nucleotides read TGTGCCAGCAGCCAACTACCTATTGCCAATGAGCAGTTCTTC. As protein: CASSQLPIANEQFF.

V and J are TRBV9 and TRBJ2-3, with 8 bases lining up with TRBD2. The germline CDR1 and CDR2 sequences are SGDLS and YYNGEE. V lost 0 bases and J lost 1; bases outside the gene matches: 4. The CDR3 extends over 16 amino acids. The CDR3 reads CASSVVSAGGTDTQYF. CDR3 DNA: TGTGCCAGCAGCGTAGTTTCAGCGGGGGGCACAGATACGCAGTATTTT.

The J gene is TRBJ1-1, the V gene TRBV27, with D unclear. Germline V lookup: CDR1 MNHEY, CDR2 SMNVEV (reference sequence). V lost 7 bases and J 8 bases, leaving 17 bases between the germline ends. The CDR3 length is 13 residues. CDR3 in amino acids: CASTSRLRAEAFF. CDR3 bases: TGTGCCAGCACCTCCAGGTTGAGGGCAGAAGCTTTCTTT.

The chain combines TRBV7-2 with TRBJ2-2; D unclear. The CDR3 extends over 14 amino acids. V lost 5 bases, J lost 5 bases, and 12 bases lay in between. Germline CDR1 SGHTA, CDR2 FQGNSA. This chain's CDR3 is CASSVDRTTGELFF. The CDR3 nucleotides read TGTGCCAGCAGCGTAGACCGAACAACCGGGGAGCTGTTTTTT.

The V and J genes are TRBV4-1 and TRBJ2-3, with TRBD1 matching over 7 bases. Germline CDR1 MGHRA, CDR2 YSYEKL. V was clipped by 8 bases and J by 5 bases; unmatched bases: 10. This CDR3 comprises 14 residues. As DNA, the CDR3 is TGCGCCAGCGGCGAAGACAGGGAAGGAGATACGCAGTATTTT. Translation: CASGEDREGDTQYF.

This rearrangement joins TRBV3-1 (or the pseudogene TRBV3-2) to TRBJ1-2, with 8 positions matching TRBD1. In germline, CDR1 is LGHDT, CDR2 YNNKEL (reference sequence). V shed 6 bases, J shed 3 bases, and the junction held 6 bases outside the gene matches. CDR3 length: 14 amino acids. The CDR3 is CASRPDRGHYGYTF. The CDR3 DNA reads as TGTGCCAGCAGACCCGACAGGGGTCACTATGGCTACACCTTC.

J is TRBJ2-5 and V is TRBV30; 7 nucleotides match TRBD1. The CDR3 spans 13 residues. Germline trimming cut 0 bases from V and 4 bases from J; bases unmatched to any gene: 2. CDR1 is GTSNPN, CDR2 SVGIG, per germline (reference sequence). This chain's CDR3 is CAWSVQGRETQYF. CDR3 nucleotide sequence: TGTGCCTGGAGTGTACAGGGGCGAGAGACCCAGTACTTC.

The chain recombines TRBV7-8 with TRBJ1-2, with TRBD1 as a possible D gene (6 bases). This CDR3 contains 16 residues. Trimming removed 0 bases at V and 1 base at J, with 12 bases between. The germline CDR1 and CDR2 sequences are SGHVS and FQNEAQ. This chain's CDR3 is CASSLARTANNYGYTF. In nucleotides, the CDR3 is TGTGCCAGCAGCTTAGCGCGGACAGCCAATAACTATGGCTACACCTTC.

The genes are TRBV5-8 and TRBJ1-4; 9 bases are a match to TRBD1. The CDR3 is 14 amino acids. CDR1 and CDR2 from the germline V gene are SGHTS and YDEGEE. The junction had 7 bases not matched to a gene; V was cut back by 5 bases and J by 8 bases. The CDR3 spells CASRLDRGGEKLFF. The CDR3, as DNA: TGTGCCAGCAGACTGGACAGGGGTGGCGAAAAACTGTTTTTT.

The V call is TRBV4-1, the J call TRBJ1-2, with TRBD1 matching over 7 bases. The V segment lost 1 base and the J segment 7 bases; nucleotides outside the gene matches: 9. CDR3 length: 15 amino acids. Germline V gene lookup returns CDR1 MGHRA and CDR2 YSYEKL. The CDR3 here is CASSQGDRRARGYTF. The CDR3 DNA sequence: TGCGCCAGCAGCCAAGGGGACAGACGGGCGCGTGGCTACACCTTC.

The V gene is TRBV2, the J gene TRBJ2-5; 10 nucleotides align to TRBD2. CDR1 and CDR2 from the germline V gene are SNHLY and FYNNEI. Trimming at V came to 1 base and at J to 7 bases, leaving 6 bases not matched to a gene. The CDR3 sequence is 15 residues long. CDR3 protein: CASSEGTSGGGTQYF. CDR3 in DNA: TGTGCCAGCAGTGAAGGGACTAGCGGAGGAGGGACCCAGTACTTC.

The V call is TRBV20-1, the J call TRBJ1-4; maybe TRBD1 (5 bases). This CDR3 spans 11 amino acids. Trimming took 4 bases from V and 8 from J, leaving 8 bases between them. Germline V lookup: CDR1 DFQATT, CDR2 SNEGSKA (reference sequence). CDR3 residues: CSATRGEKLFF. The CDR3 DNA reads as TGCAGTGCTACCCGGGGGGAAAAACTGTTTTTT.